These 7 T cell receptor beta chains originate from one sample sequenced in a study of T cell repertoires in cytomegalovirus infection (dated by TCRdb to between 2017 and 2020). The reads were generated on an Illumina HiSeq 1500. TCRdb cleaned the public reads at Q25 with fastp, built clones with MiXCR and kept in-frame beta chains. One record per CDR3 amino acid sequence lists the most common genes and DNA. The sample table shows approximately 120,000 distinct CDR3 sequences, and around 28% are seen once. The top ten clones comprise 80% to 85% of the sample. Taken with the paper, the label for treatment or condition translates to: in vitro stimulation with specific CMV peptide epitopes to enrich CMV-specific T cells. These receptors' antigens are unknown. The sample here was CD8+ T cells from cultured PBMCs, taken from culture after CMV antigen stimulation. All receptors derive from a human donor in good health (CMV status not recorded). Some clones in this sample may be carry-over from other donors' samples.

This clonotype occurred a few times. The CDR3 is CASLTGYAEAFF. DNA of the CDR3: TGTGCCAGCTTAACGGGGTACGCTGAAGCTTTCTTT. This sequence joins TRBV6-2 or TRBV6-3 and TRBJ1-1, with D unclear. V lost 8 bases and J 6 bases, leaving 13 bases between the germline ends. Germline-derived CDR1 and CDR2 are MNHEY and SVGEGT. The CDR3 runs 12 residues.

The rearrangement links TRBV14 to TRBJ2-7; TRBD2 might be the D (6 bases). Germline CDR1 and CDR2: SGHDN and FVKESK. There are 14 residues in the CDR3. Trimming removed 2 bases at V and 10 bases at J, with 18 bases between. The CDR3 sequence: CASSQLSGGAEQYF. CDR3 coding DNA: TGTGCCAGCAGCCAATTATCCGGGGGAGCAGAACAGTACTTC.

DNA for the CDR3: TGTGCCAGCAGTTTTGAAGGAGACGGAGACTACGAGCAGTACTTC. Its protein is CASSFEGDGDYEQYF. V usage is TRBV28 and J usage is TRBJ2-7; no clear D. V was trimmed by 3 bases and J by 3 bases, leaving 15 bases between them. Germline V gene lookup returns CDR1 MDHEN and CDR2 SYDVKM. The CDR3 has 15 amino acids.

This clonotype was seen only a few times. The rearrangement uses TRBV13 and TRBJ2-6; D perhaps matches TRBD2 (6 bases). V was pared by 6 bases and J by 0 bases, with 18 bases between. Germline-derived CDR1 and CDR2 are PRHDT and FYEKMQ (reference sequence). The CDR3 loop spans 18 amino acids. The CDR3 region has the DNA TGTGCCAGCAGTCCTTTTGGGGACTGGGGCTCTGGGGCCAACGTCCTGACTTTC. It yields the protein CASSPFGDWGSGANVLTF.

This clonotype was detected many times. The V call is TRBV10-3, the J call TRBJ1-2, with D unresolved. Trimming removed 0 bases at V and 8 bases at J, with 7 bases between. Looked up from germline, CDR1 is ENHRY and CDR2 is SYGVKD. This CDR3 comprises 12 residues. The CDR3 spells CAISESEEGYTF. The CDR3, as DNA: TGTGCCATCAGTGAGTCGGAGGAGGGCTACACCTTC.

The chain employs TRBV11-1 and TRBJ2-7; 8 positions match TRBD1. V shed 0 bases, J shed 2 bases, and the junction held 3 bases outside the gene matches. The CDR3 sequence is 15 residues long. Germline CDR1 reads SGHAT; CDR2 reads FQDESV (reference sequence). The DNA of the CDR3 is TGTGCCAGCAGCTTAGCACAGGGGGGAACCTACGAGCAGTACTTC. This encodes CASSLAQGGTYEQYF. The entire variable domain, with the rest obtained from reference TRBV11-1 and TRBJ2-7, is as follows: EAEVAQSPRYKITEKSQAVAFWCDPISGHATLYWYRQILGQGPELLVQFQDESVVDDSQLPKDRFSAERLKGVDSTLKIQPAELGDSAMYLCASSLAQGGTYEQYFGPGTRLTVT.

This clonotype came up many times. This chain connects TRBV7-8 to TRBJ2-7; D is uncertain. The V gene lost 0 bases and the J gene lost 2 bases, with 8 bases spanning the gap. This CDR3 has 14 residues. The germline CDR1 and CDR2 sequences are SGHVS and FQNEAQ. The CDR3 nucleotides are TGTGCCAGCAGCTTAGCTCCGGCGGCCTACGAGCAGTACTTC. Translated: CASSLAPAAYEQYF.